This entry lists 7 T cell receptor beta chains sequenced from one sample in a study of blood T cell repertoires in COVID-19. Sequenced by immunoSEQ multiplex PCR; TCRdb stores in-frame clones only, minus some. The repertoire includes approximately 150,000 clones, around 85% of them detected once, and around 8.9% sits in the top ten. The sequencing input was peripheral blood. The receptors derive from a woman aged 80 or over with COVID-19, enrolled during active disease.

The chain joins TRBV9 to TRBJ1-6, with D perhaps matching TRBD1 (6 bases). Looked up from germline, CDR1 is SGDLS and CDR2 is YYNGEE. CDR3 length: 12 residues. Trimming removed 3 bases at V and 12 bases at J, with 10 bases between. The DNA for the CDR3 is TGTGCCAGCAGCGCTAACAGGGAACCCCTCCACTTT. As protein: CASSANREPLHF.

The J gene is TRBJ1-1, the V gene TRBV28, with 9 bases lining up with TRBD1. The germline V gene has CDR1 MDHEN and CDR2 SYDVKM. The CDR3 loop spans 15 amino acids. The junction had 11 bases not matched to a gene; V was cut back by 6 bases and J by 6 bases. This CDR3 reads CASRPSGQGTPEAFF. CDR3 nucleotide sequence: TGTGCCAGCAGACCCTCCGGACAGGGGACCCCTGAAGCTTTCTTT. Using reference TRBV28 and TRBJ1-1 for the parts outside the CDR3, the full variable domain is DVKVTQSSRYLVKRTGEKVFLECVQDMDHENMFWYRQDPGLGLRLIYFSYDVKMKEKGDIPEGYSVSREKKERFSLILESASTNQTSMYLCASRPSGQGTPEAFFGQGTRLTVV.

The DNA for the CDR3 is TGTGCCAGCAGTCCTTGGGACAGAAATCAGCCCCAGCATTTT. Translating it yields CASSPWDRNQPQHF. The gene calls are TRBV6-6 and TRBJ1-5, with TRBD1 identical over 7 bases. Trimming removed 5 bases from V and 4 bases from J; junction bases left unmatched: 5. Germline CDR1 and CDR2: MNHNY and SVGAGI (reference sequence). The CDR3 totals 14 residues.

This chain connects TRBV12-3 or TRBV12-4 to TRBJ1-1; TRBD1 matches at 9 bases. J gave up 4 bases and V 7 bases, and 4 bases lay outside the gene matches. This CDR3 has 13 amino acids. The DNA for the CDR3 is TGTGCCAGCACCCCGACAGGGGGCACTGAAGCTTTCTTT. Its protein is CASTPTGGTEAFF.

J is TRBJ1-1 and V is TRBV5-8; D is ambiguous. The CDR3 is 14 residues long. Trimming cost V 4 bases and J 0 bases, with 10 bases left between them. Germline-derived CDR1 and CDR2 are SGHTS and YDEGEE. The CDR3 bases are TGTGCCAGCAGCCCCGGGGATTTGAACACTGAAGCTTTCTTT. Its protein is CASSPGDLNTEAFF.

This clone was seen a single time. The rearrangement uses TRBV3-1 (or the pseudogene TRBV3-2) and TRBJ2-3; D is uncertain. This CDR3 has 14 residues. Germline V lookup: CDR1 LGHDT, CDR2 YNNKEL (reference sequence). V was pared by 1 base and J by 1 base, with 6 bases between. CDR3 sequence reads: CASSQAHRTDTQYF. As DNA, the CDR3 is TGTGCCAGCAGCCAAGCACACCGCACAGATACGCAGTATTTT.

The chain joins TRBV10-3 to TRBJ2-7, with 7 bases aligning to TRBD1. The ends lost 6 bases at V and 2 bases at J; junction bases unmatched: 10. The CDR3 consists of 15 residues. Germline V lookup: CDR1 ENHRY, CDR2 SYGVKD. The CDR3 protein is CAISRTGSNTYEQYF. The CDR3 coding sequence is TGTGCCATCAGCCGGACAGGTTCCAATACCTACGAGCAGTACTTC.